This TCR beta chain was captured by sequencing in a study of regulatory T cells in long-lasting Graves disease. The CDR3 runs 17 residues. Germline V gene data show CDR1 as LNHDA and CDR2 as SQIVND (reference sequence). V lost 4 bases to trimming and J lost 0 bases; unmatched junction nucleotides: 11. CDR3 regions were amplified by Arm-PCR using iRepertoire HTBI primers to build TCR beta libraries. Using its own MiXCR run on the multiplex PCR reads, TCRdb lists one record per CDR3 protein. The table records 400,000 to 500,000 distinct CDR3 sequences, about 15% of them present only once. Described time point: newly diagnosed GD, antithyroid drugs for less than 3 months. TCR sequences were obtained from RNA taken from PBMCs. These data also featured in a second study, about T cells in Graves' hyperthyroidism and ophthalmopathy. As that report states: Most thyroid clonotypes expanded above 0.001 appeared in blood too.

The rearrangement joins TRBV19 to TRBJ1-1; TRBD1 matches 7 bases. The TCR was taken from a woman in her 50s with Graves disease. This specimen consisted of peripheral blood mononuclear cells (PBMCs), obtained at new diagnosis, from a patient treated with antithyroid drugs. The CDR3 region is CASSTKLPGQLNTEAFF. The CDR3 coding sequence is TGTGCCAGTAGTACCAAGCTACCGGGACAGCTGAACACTGAAGCTTTCTTT.